These 9 T cell receptor beta chains originate from one sample sequenced in a study of T cell changes during pregnancy in multiple sclerosis. Profiling relied on immunoSEQ multiplex PCR, and the TCRdb table lists in-frame clones only, not all of them. The sample records around 45,000 clones, around 87% being singletons. This specimen was CD8+ T cells from peripheral blood mononuclear cells, taken in the second trimester of pregnancy. These receptors were taken from a female donor with multiple sclerosis, enrolled in a pregnancy study.

V and J are TRBV28 and TRBJ2-7; TRBD1 is a possible D gene (6 bases). There are 14 residues in the CDR3. CDR1 MDHEN and CDR2 SYDVKM come from the germline V gene. The V and J ends lost 4 bases and 3 bases respectively, with 13 bases between them. The CDR3 DNA sequence: TGTGCCAGCAGTTACCACAGGGATCGCTACGAGCAGTACTTC. Translated, it gives CASSYHRDRYEQYF.

This chain uses TRBV13 with TRBJ1-5, with D uncertain. Trimming pared 0 bases from V and 6 bases from J, leaving 9 bases between. CDR1 PRHDT and CDR2 FYEKMQ come from the germline V gene (reference sequence). The length of the CDR3 is 14 residues. CDR3 sequence: CASSLGPVGQPQHF. As DNA, the CDR3 is TGTGCCAGCAGCTTAGGCCCAGTTGGTCAGCCCCAGCATTTT.

The J gene is TRBJ2-1, the V gene TRBV18; no firm D call. Germline CDR1 and CDR2: KGHSH and LQKENI. The CDR3 is 13 amino acids. Trimming cost V 0 bases and J 4 bases, with 4 bases left between them. The CDR3 region is CASSPPEYNEQFF. In nucleotides, the CDR3 is TGTGCCAGCTCACCACCGGAGTACAATGAGCAGTTCTTC. Looking up the rest from reference TRBV18 and TRBJ2-1 gives the full variable domain: NAGVMQNPRHLVRRRGQEARLRCSPMKGHSHVYWYRQLPEEGLKFMVYLQKENIIDESGMPKERFSAEFPKEGPSILRIQQVVRGDSAAYFCASSPPEYNEQFFGPGTRLTVL.

The CDR3: CASSHSGGREKLFF. The CDR3 coding sequence is TGTGCCAGCAGCCACTCAGGGGGCCGTGAAAAACTGTTTTTT. The V call is TRBV7-9, the J call TRBJ1-4; 8 positions match TRBD1. V was pared by 5 bases and J by 7 bases, with 6 bases of the junction left unmatched. There are 14 residues in the CDR3. Germline CDR1 is SEHNR and CDR2 is FQNEAQ (reference sequence).

V and J are TRBV10-2 and TRBJ1-6; tentative D call: TRBD1 (5 bases). Germline V CDR1 and CDR2: WSHSY, SAAADI. The CDR3 is 16 amino acids. The germline V and J ends were trimmed by 9 bases and 0 bases, with 15 bases remaining between them. CDR3 sequence: CARGLVLSSYNSPLHF. CDR3 bases: TGCGCCAGGGGGCTGGTTTTAAGCTCCTATAATTCACCCCTCCACTTT.

This chain links TRBV6-5 with TRBJ2-1; TRBD2 might be the D (5 bases). V lost 2 bases and J 6 bases, leaving 17 bases between the germline ends. The CDR3 is 16 amino acids. Germline V gene lookup returns CDR1 MNHEY and CDR2 SVGAGI. CDR3 in amino acids: CASSYTPLGMGNEQFF. The CDR3 bases are TGTGCCAGCAGTTACACCCCTCTCGGGATGGGCAATGAGCAGTTCTTC.

This clone was recorded once. The V call is TRBV10-1, the J call TRBJ2-3; tentative D call: TRBD2 (7 bases). The CDR3 extends over 19 amino acids. V was cut by 9 bases and J by 0 bases, with 28 bases left in between. In germline, CDR1 is WNHNN, CDR2 SYGVQD (reference sequence). The DNA for the CDR3 is TGCGCCAGGGTCGGGCCATGTTTTGACGCGGGGGCCAGCACAGATACGCAGTATTTT. As protein: CARVGPCFDAGASTDTQYF.

The chain couples TRBV5-1 to TRBJ2-5, with TRBD1 as a possible D gene (5 bases). CDR3 length equals 12 residues. The germline CDR1 and CDR2 sequences are SGHRS and YFSETQ. Deletions cut 7 bases from V and 1 base from J, with 8 bases between. CDR3 sequence reads: CASSRAQETQYF. The CDR3 bases are TGCGCCAGCTCCAGGGCCCAAGAGACCCAGTACTTC.

The V call is TRBV6-4, the J call TRBJ1-1; 11 nucleotides agree with TRBD1. The germline V gene has CDR1 MRHNA and CDR2 SNTAGT. The V and J ends lost 6 bases and 4 bases, in that order; junction bases with no gene match: 4. This CDR3 region has 14 residues. The CDR3: CASSAGTGGTEAFF. DNA for the CDR3: TGTGCCAGCAGCGCCGGGACAGGGGGCACTGAAGCTTTCTTT.